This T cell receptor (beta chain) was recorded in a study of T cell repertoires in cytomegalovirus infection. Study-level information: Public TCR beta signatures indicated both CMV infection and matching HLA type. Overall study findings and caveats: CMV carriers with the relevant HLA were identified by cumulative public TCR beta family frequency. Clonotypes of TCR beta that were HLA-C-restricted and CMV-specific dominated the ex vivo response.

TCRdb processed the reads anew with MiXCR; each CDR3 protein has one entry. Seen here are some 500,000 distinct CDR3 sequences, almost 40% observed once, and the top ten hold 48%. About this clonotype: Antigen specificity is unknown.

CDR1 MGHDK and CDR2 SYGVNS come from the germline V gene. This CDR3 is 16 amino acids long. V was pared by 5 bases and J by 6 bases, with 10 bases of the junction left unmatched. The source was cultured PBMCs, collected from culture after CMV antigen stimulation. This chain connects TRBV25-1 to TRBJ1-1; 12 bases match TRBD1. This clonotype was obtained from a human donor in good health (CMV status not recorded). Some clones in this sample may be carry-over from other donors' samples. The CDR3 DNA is TGTGCCAGCAGTCGGACGGGACAGGGGGCTGACGCTGAAGCTTTCTTT. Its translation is CASSRTGQGADAEAFF.